Below are 5 T cell receptor beta chains sequenced from a single sample in a study of blood T cell repertoires in COVID-19 (dated by TCRdb to 2020 to 2021). The library was prepared using the immunoSEQ multiplex PCR assay. Here the immuneACCESS table is served through TCRdb, limited to in-frame sequences with V and J called. Missing clones are a known gap in these copies; in checked studies unresolved V genes cover under half, and the rest lacks a known reason. Here the sample has over 25,000 clones; roughly nine tenths occur a single time. About 16% of the sample comes from the top ten. The specimen was peripheral blood. These receptors all stem from a human donor with active COVID-19. The donor label of this sample is uncertain.

J is TRBJ1-3 and V is TRBV19, with TRBD1 matching over 9 bases. J gave up 2 bases and V 11 bases, and 7 bases lay outside the gene matches. This CDR3 comprises 14 residues. Germline V CDR1 and CDR2: LNHDA, SQIVND (reference sequence). CDR3: CAVRDRAPGNTIYF. As DNA, the CDR3 is TGTGCCGTCAGGGACAGGGCCCCTGGAAACACCATATATTTT.

The chain uses TRBV10-1 and TRBJ2-6; perhaps TRBD1 as D (5 bases). The V and J ends lost 8 bases and 1 base respectively, with 18 bases between them. CDR1 and CDR2 (germline): WNHNN, SYGVQD (reference sequence). The CDR3 runs 17 residues. The CDR3 loop reads CASGAGIIWSGANVLTF. The CDR3 region has the DNA TGCGCCAGCGGGGCAGGGATCATTTGGTCTGGGGCCAACGTCCTGACTTTC.

The V and J genes are TRBV6-5 and TRBJ2-2; a weak D match, TRBD1 (6 bases). CDR1 and CDR2 from the germline V gene are MNHEY and SVGAGI. Trimming pared 7 bases from V and 4 bases from J, leaving 10 bases between. The CDR3 extends over 13 amino acids. For the CDR3, the DNA is TGTGCCAGCACCATGACAGGCACCGGGGAGCTGTTTTTT. This gives the protein CASTMTGTGELFF.

The chain joins TRBV24-1 to TRBJ1-3; D is undetermined. V was shortened by 4 bases and J by 1 base, with 4 bases between the two germline ends. Germline-derived CDR1 and CDR2 are KGHDR and SFDVKD. The CDR3 is 13 residues long. CDR3 amino acids: CATSEASGNTIYF. The CDR3 DNA reads as TGTGCCACCAGTGAAGCTTCTGGAAACACCATATATTTT.

The rearrangement joins TRBV30 to TRBJ2-5; D might be TRBD2 (5 bases). Per germline, CDR1 GTSNPN and CDR2 SVGIG (reference sequence). The V end was cut by 3 bases, the J end by 1 base, with 15 bases between. The CDR3 consists of 15 residues. The CDR3: CAWSPRSGLQETQYF. The CDR3 region has the DNA TGTGCCTGGAGCCCGCGCAGCGGCCTCCAAGAGACCCAGTACTTC. The whole variable domain, filled in from reference TRBV30 and TRBJ2-5, reads SQTIHQWPATLVQPVGSPLSLECTVEGTSNPNLYWYRQAAGRGLQLLFYSVGIGQISSEVPQNLSASRPQDRQFILSSKKLLLSDSGFYLCAWSPRSGLQETQYFGPGTRLLVL.